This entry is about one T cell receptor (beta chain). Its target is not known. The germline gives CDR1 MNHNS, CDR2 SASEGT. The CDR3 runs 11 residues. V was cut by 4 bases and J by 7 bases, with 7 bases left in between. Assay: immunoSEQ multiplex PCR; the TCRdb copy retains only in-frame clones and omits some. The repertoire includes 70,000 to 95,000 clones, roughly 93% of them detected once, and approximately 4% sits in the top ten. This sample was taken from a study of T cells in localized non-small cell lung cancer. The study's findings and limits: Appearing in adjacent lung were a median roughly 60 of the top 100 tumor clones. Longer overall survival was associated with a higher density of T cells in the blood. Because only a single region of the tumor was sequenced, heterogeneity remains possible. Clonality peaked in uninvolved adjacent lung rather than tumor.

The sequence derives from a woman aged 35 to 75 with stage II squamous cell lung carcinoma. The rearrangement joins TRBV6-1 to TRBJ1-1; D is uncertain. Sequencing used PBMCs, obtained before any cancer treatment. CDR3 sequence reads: CASSGQFEAFF. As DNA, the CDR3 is TGTGCCAGCAGTGGTCAGTTTGAAGCTTTCTTT.